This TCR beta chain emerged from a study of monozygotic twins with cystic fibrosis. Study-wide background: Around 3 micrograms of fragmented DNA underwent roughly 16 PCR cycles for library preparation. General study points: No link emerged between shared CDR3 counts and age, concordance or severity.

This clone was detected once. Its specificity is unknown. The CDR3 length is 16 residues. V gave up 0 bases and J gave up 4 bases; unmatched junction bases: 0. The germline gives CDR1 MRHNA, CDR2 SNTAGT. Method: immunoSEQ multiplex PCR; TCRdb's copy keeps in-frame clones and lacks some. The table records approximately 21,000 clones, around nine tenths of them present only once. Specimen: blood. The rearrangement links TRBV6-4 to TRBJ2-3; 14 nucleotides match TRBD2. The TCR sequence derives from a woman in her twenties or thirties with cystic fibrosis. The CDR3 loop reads CASSDSTSGGADTQYF. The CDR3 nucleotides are TGTGCCAGCAGTGACTCGACTAGCGGGGGGGCAGATACGCAGTATTTT.